The 4 T cell receptor beta chains reported below all come from one sample, sequenced in a study of identical twins. TCRdb reprocessed the 5' RACE reads via MiXCR and lists one record per CDR3 protein. This sample has around 650,000 distinct CDR3 sequences, with about 7.6% found just once. These data were also reused for a study on yellow fever vaccine responses in identical twins.

The sequencing sample was made of PBMCs. The receptor source for this set is a woman aged 18-29 years in good health.

This clonotype was detected only a few times. This chain connects TRBV15 to TRBJ2-2, with D possibly being TRBD1 or TRBD2 (5 bases each). The CDR3 runs 14 residues. Trimming took 1 base from V and 3 from J, leaving 6 bases between them. Germline loops: CDR1 LNHNV, CDR2 YYDKDF (reference sequence). CDR3 nucleotides: TGTGCCACCAGCAGAGGAGGGGACACCGGGGAGCTGTTTTTT. The encoded protein is CATSRGGDTGELFF.

This clonotype appeared a few times. The rearrangement links TRBV21-1 to TRBJ2-6; the tabulated D call, TRBD1, remains unverified against the DNA. TRBV21-1 represents a pseudogene. This CDR3 is built from 17 residues. In DNA form, the CDR3 reads TGTGCCAGCAGCAATCCAGGGAGCCTCCCTGGGGCCAACGTCCTGACTTTC. The encoded protein is CASSNPGSLPGANVLTF.

The chain is built from TRBV29-1 and TRBJ1-2; D possibly corresponds to TRBD1 (6 bases). The CDR3 contains 13 residues. The germline V gene has CDR1 SQVTM and CDR2 ANQGSEA. Trimming shortened V by 5 bases and J by 5 bases, and 15 bases separated the two germline ends. In nucleotides, the CDR3 is TGCAGCGTTCGACACCCCACAGGGTATGGCTACACCTTC. This translates into CSVRHPTGYGYTF.

In its sample, this clonotype was seen many times. V gene TRBV20-1 combines with J gene TRBJ2-7; TRBD2 agrees at 8 bases. CDR3 length: 14 amino acids. In germline, CDR1 is DFQATT, CDR2 SNEGSKA (reference sequence). Unmatched junction bases numbered 7, after V lost 4 bases and J lost 2 bases. CDR3 sequence: CSATVRGGTYEQYV. DNA for the CDR3: TGCAGTGCTACGGTCCGGGGGGGTACCTACGAGCAGTACGTC.